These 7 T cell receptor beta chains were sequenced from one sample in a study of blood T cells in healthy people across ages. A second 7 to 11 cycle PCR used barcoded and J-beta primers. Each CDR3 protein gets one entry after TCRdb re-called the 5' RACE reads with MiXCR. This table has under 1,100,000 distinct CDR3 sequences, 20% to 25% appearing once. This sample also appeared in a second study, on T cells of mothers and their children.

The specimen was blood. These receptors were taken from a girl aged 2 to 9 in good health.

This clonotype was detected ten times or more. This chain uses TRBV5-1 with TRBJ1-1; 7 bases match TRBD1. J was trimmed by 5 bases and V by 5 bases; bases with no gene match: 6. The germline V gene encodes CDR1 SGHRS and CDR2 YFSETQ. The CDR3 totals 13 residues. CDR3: CASSDRVGTEAFF. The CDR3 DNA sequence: TGCGCCAGCAGTGACAGGGTGGGAACTGAAGCTTTCTTT.

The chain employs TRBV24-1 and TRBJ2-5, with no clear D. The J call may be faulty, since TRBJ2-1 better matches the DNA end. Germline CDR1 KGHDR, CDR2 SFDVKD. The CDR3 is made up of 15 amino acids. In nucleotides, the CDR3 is TGTGCCACCAGCGACCTGGGTAGCAGGATCGATGAGCAGTTCTTC. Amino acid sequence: CATSDLGSRIDEQFF.

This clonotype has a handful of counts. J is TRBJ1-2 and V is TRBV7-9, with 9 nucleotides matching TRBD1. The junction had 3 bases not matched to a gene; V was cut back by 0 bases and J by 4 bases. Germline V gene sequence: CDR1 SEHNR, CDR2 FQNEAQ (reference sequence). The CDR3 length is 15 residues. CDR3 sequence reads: CASSLATGQGYGYTF. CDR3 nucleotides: TGTGCCAGCAGCTTAGCAACGGGACAGGGCTATGGCTACACCTTC. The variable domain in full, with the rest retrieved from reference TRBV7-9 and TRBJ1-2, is DTGVSQNPRHKITKRGQNVTFRCDPISEHNRLYWYRQTLGQGPEFLTYFQNEAQLEKSRLLSDRFSAERPKGSFSTLEIQRTEQGDSAMYLCASSLATGQGYGYTFGSGTRLTVV.

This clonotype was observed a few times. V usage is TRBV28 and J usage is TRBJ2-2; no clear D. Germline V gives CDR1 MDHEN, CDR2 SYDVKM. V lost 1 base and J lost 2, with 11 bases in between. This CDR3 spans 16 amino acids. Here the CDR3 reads CASSLFGLLNTGELFF. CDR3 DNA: TGTGCCAGCAGTTTATTTGGGCTACTTAACACCGGGGAGCTGTTTTTT.

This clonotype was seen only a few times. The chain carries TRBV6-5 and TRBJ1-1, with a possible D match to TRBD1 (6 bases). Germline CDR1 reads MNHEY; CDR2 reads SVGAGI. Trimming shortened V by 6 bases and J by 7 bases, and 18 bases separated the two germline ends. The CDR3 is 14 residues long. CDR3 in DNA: TGTGCCAGCAGCCTAGCAAACAGGGCCTTTGAAGCTTTCTTT. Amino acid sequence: CASSLANRAFEAFF.

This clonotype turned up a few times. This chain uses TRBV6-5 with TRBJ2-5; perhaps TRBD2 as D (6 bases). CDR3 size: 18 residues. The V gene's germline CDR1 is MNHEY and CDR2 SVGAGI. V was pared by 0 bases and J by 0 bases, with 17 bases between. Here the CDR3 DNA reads TGTGCCAGCAGTTACTCCCCGCGGGGTAGCGGCCACCAAGAGACCCAGTACTTC. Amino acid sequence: CASSYSPRGSGHQETQYF.

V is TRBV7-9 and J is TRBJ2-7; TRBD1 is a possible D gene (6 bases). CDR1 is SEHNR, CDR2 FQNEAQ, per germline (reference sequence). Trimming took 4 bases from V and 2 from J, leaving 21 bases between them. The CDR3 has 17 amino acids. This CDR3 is CASSYLAGTGPTYEQYF. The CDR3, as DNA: TGTGCCAGCAGCTATCTCGCCGGAACAGGGCCCACCTACGAGCAGTACTTC. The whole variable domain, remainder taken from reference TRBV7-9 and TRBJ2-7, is DTGVSQNPRHKITKRGQNVTFRCDPISEHNRLYWYRQTLGQGPEFLTYFQNEAQLEKSRLLSDRFSAERPKGSFSTLEIQRTEQGDSAMYLCASSYLAGTGPTYEQYFGPGTRLTVT.